Presented here are 18 T cell receptor beta chains from one specimen sequenced in a study of blood T cell repertoires in COVID-19. TCRdb keeps only in-frame clones here, not all; method: immunoSEQ multiplex PCR. The repertoire holds tens of thousands of clones, with around 85% as singletons. Sequenced material: peripheral blood. The receptors stem from a man older than 75 with acute or convalescent COVID-19.

This clone showed up just once. The chain carries TRBV29-1 and TRBJ1-2, with 10 bases fitting TRBD1. Germline assignment: CDR1 SQVTM and CDR2 ANQGSEA. The CDR3 has 12 residues. Trimming at V came to 6 bases and at J to 6 bases, leaving 4 bases not matched to a gene. This CDR3 is CSVGDRGHGYTF. As DNA, the CDR3 is TGCAGCGTCGGTGACAGGGGGCATGGCTACACCTTC.

This chain uses TRBV18 with TRBJ1-2; D is possibly TRBD1 (6 bases). V lost 3 bases and J 6 bases, leaving 14 bases between the germline ends. The germline CDR1 and CDR2 sequences are KGHSH and LQKENI. The CDR3 is 14 amino acids. CDR3: CASSPQTGGDGYTF. CDR3 DNA: TGTGCCAGCTCACCCCAGACAGGAGGAGATGGCTACACCTTC.

This clone was seen only a few times. The chain is built from TRBV6-2 or TRBV6-3 and TRBJ2-2; 8 nucleotides match TRBD1. Germline V gives CDR1 MNHEY, CDR2 SVGEGT. After removal of 6 bases from V and 1 base from J, the junction contained 7 bases not matched to a gene. The CDR3 is 16 residues long. CDR3 amino acids: CASSPRGQVNTGELFF. The CDR3 DNA follows: TGTGCCAGCAGCCCAAGGGGACAGGTGAACACCGGGGAGCTGTTTTTT.

The chain links TRBV18 to TRBJ2-1; TRBD2 agrees at 7 bases. The CDR3 has 16 amino acids. CDR1 and CDR2 (germline): KGHSH, LQKENI. V lost 3 bases and J lost 8; bases outside the gene matches: 13. CDR3 sequence reads: CASSPLLAGERHEQFF. The DNA of the CDR3 is TGTGCCAGCTCACCTCTCCTGGCGGGAGAGAGGCATGAGCAGTTCTTC.

The V call is TRBV6-5, the J call TRBJ2-1, with TRBD2 matching 9 bases. The CDR3 has 15 amino acids. V shed 6 bases, J shed 3 bases, and the junction held 6 bases outside the gene matches. Germline CDR1 is MNHEY and CDR2 is SVGAGI. Written as DNA, the CDR3 is TGTGCCAGCAGCCTTAGCGGGAGTGACTACAATGAGCAGTTCTTC. This gives the protein CASSLSGSDYNEQFF.

This clone was seen a handful of times. The rearrangement uses TRBV10-1 and TRBJ1-2; unclear D gene. CDR1 and CDR2 (germline): WNHNN, SYGVQD (reference sequence). V dropped 0 bases and J dropped 4 bases, with 12 bases sitting between them. The CDR3 runs 15 residues. This CDR3 reads CASSESEAMPYGYTF. CDR3 bases: TGCGCCAGCAGTGAGTCTGAAGCGATGCCCTATGGCTACACCTTC.

This clone was counted between two and nine times. This chain joins TRBV6-5 and TRBJ2-7; 12 nucleotides align to TRBD2. Trimming took 6 bases from V and 3 from J; bases not matched to a gene: 6. Germline V gene lookup returns CDR1 MNHEY and CDR2 SVGAGI. This CDR3 is 15 amino acids long. CDR3 in amino acids: CASRNLAGGYYEQYF. CDR3 DNA: TGTGCCAGCAGGAACCTAGCGGGGGGGTACTACGAGCAGTACTTC.

V is TRBV7-9 and J is TRBJ1-2, with D possibly matching TRBD1 (5 bases). This CDR3 contains 15 residues. The germline V gene has CDR1 SEHNR and CDR2 FQNEAQ (reference sequence). V gave up 2 bases and J gave up 4 bases, with 14 bases separating them. The DNA of the CDR3 is TGTGCCAGCAGCTTAAACCCAGCGGGGGGCTATGGCTACACCTTC. Translation: CASSLNPAGGYGYTF.

This chain joins TRBV24-1 and TRBJ2-1; TRBD2 matches 7 bases. Germline V gene lookup returns CDR1 KGHDR and CDR2 SFDVKD. J gave up 8 bases and V 2 bases, and 14 bases lay outside the gene matches. The CDR3 covers 17 residues. The CDR3 bases are TGTGCCACCAGTGATTACCCGTGGGCGGGGGTTGTCCATGAGCAGTTCTTC. Protein sequence: CATSDYPWAGVVHEQFF.

Concerning this clone itself: Other DNA sequences from this sample encode an identical CDR3 as well. V and J are TRBV5-1 and TRBJ2-7, with TRBD2 matching 14 bases. The CDR3 runs 16 residues. J lost 6 bases, V lost 0 bases, and 5 bases had no gene match. In germline, CDR1 is SGHRS, CDR2 YFSETQ. The CDR3 DNA reads TGCGCCAGCAGCTTGGGAGGACTAGCGGGAGGCGGCGAGCAGTACTTC. Its protein is CASSLGGLAGGGEQYF. Variable domain in full (rest from reference TRBV5-1 and TRBJ2-7): KAGVTQTPRYLIKTRGQQVTLSCSPISGHRSVSWYQQTPGQGLQFLFEYFSETQRNKGNFPGRFSGRQFSNSRSEMNVSTLELGDSALYLCASSLGGLAGGGEQYFGPGTRLTVT.

The chain uses TRBV6-5 and TRBJ2-7, with TRBD2 matching over 10 bases. V lost 8 bases and J lost 2; bases outside the gene matches: 6. This CDR3 region has 14 residues. CDR1 and CDR2 (germline): MNHEY, SVGAGI. The chain's CDR3 is CASAPSGSTYEQYF. CDR3 in DNA: TGTGCCAGCGCTCCTAGCGGGAGTACCTACGAGCAGTACTTC.

The V gene is TRBV6-4, the J gene TRBJ1-1; perhaps TRBD1 as D (6 bases). Germline V gives CDR1 MRHNA, CDR2 SNTAGT. Trimming left V 5 bases short and J 4 bases short, with 11 bases between. CDR3 size: 13 residues. The CDR3 DNA follows: TGTGCCAGCAGTTCAGGGGTAACCACTGAAGCTTTCTTT. Translating it yields CASSSGVTTEAFF.

The chain has TRBV9 and TRBJ2-7; 9 nucleotides align to TRBD2. CDR1 and CDR2 from the germline V gene are SGDLS and YYNGEE. V lost 4 bases and J lost 8; bases outside the gene matches: 10. CDR3 length: 14 residues. The CDR3 DNA follows: TGTGCCAGCAGCCCCCGGACTAGCGACTTCAAGCAGTACTTC. This sequence encodes CASSPRTSDFKQYF.

The table lists this clone with a count of one. The rearrangement links TRBV28 to TRBJ1-4; D is possibly TRBD1 (5 bases). CDR3 length equals 15 residues. The V end was cut by 2 bases, the J end by 8 bases, with 15 bases between. Germline CDR1 is MDHEN and CDR2 is SYDVKM. The CDR3 reads CASSLRQRAGEKLFF. The CDR3, as DNA: TGTGCCAGCAGTTTAAGACAGAGAGCGGGGGAAAAACTGTTTTTT.

This CDR3 is CASKMGTRATGELFF. In nucleotides, the CDR3 is TGTGCCAGCAAGATGGGGACTAGGGCCACCGGGGAGCTGTTTTTT. V gene TRBV28 combines with J gene TRBJ2-2; 8 positions match TRBD2. The CDR3 sequence is 15 residues long. Germline V lookup: CDR1 MDHEN, CDR2 SYDVKM. The V and J ends lost 7 bases and 4 bases, in that order; junction bases with no gene match: 8.

V gene TRBV30 combines with J gene TRBJ2-5, with 7 bases lining up with TRBD2. The CDR3 consists of 14 residues. V was pared by 5 bases and J by 2 bases, with 8 bases of the junction left unmatched. Per germline, CDR1 GTSNPN and CDR2 SVGIG (reference sequence). CDR3 coding DNA: TGTGCCTGGGTCAGCGGGGAGCCACAAGAGACCCAGTACTTC. Translation: CAWVSGEPQETQYF.

The CDR3 DNA follows: TGTGCCAGCAGTGATAGGACTAGCGGGAAATACAATGAGCAGTTCTTC. Its translation is CASSDRTSGKYNEQFF. This rearrangement joins TRBV6-1 to TRBJ2-1; TRBD2 agrees at 12 bases. The germline CDR1 and CDR2 sequences are MNHNS and SASEGT. With 3 bases clipped from V and 4 bases from J, the junction kept 4 bases outside the gene matches. There are 16 residues in the CDR3.

There are a few counts of this clone. V usage is TRBV5-4 and J usage is TRBJ2-1, with 9 bases matching TRBD2. The CDR3 is 15 amino acids. Germline CDR1 SGHNT, CDR2 YYREEE (reference sequence). V was clipped by 6 bases and J by 5 bases; unmatched bases: 9. The CDR3 is CASNKGGGRDNEQFF. Here the CDR3 DNA reads TGTGCCAGCAACAAAGGGGGCGGGAGGGACAATGAGCAGTTCTTC.